These T cell receptor beta chains were read from a single sample in a study of blood T cells in healthy people across ages. TCRdb re-analysed the 5' RACE reads in MiXCR, keeping a single row per CDR3 protein. The profile covers some 710,000 distinct CDR3 sequences, with 46% appearing a single time and about a sixth taken by the ten largest. Sequencing was performed on blood. The receptor set was obtained from a man aged 80 or over in good health. CDR3s include the opening cysteine and the closing phenylalanine or tryptophan. The D gene is left open where the match is weak. Clone size is stated in some rows and not others, as once, few, many or a class when expanded.

J gene,clone size,V gene,D gene,CDR3 DNA,CDR3 protein
TRBJ2-2,few,TRBV4-3,TRBD2,TGCGCCAGCAGCCTATCCGCGACTAGCAGTGTGTCCGGGGAGCTGTTTTTT,CASSLSATSSVSGELFF
TRBJ2-1,few,TRBV7-2,NA,TGTGCCAGCAGCGCCCGCCCCAATGAGCAGTTCTTC,CASSARPNEQFF
TRBJ2-3,NA,TRBV20-1,TRBD2,TGCAGTGCTAGAGGATCCGGGACTAGCGATTCAGATACGCAGTATTTT,CSARGSGTSDSDTQYF
TRBJ1-2,NA,TRBV20-1,NA,TGCAGTGCTAGAGATGGGCAGGGGCTGACGGGCTACACCTTC,CSARDGQGLTGYTF
TRBJ2-2,few,TRBV7-9,TRBD2,TGTGCCAGCAGCCCTGGGCTAGCGGGATCAATCACCGGGGAGCTGTTTTTT,CASSPGLAGSITGELFF
TRBJ2-1,NA,TRBV20-1,NA,TGCAGTGCTAGGAGCGAGCAGTTCTTC,CSARSEQFF
TRBJ2-5,NA,TRBV5-5,NA,TGTGCCAGCAGCTTGTCCCGGGGCGAGGGGCAAGAGACCCAGTACTTC,CASSLSRGEGQETQYF
TRBJ2-7,once,TRBV6-2/TRBV6-3,TRBD2,TGTGCCAGCAGTTACTCAGCGGGAGGAGGGAATGAGCAGTACTTC,CASSYSAGGGNEQYF
TRBJ2-5,NA,TRBV29-1,TRBD2,TGCAGCTTTGAAGGACTAGCGGGAGTAGAGACCCAGTACTTC,CSFEGLAGVETQYF
TRBJ1-2,NA,TRBV11-1,TRBD1,TGTGCCAGCAGCGCCACGCCCGGGACAGGGAGACATGGCTACACCTTC,CASSATPGTGRHGYTF